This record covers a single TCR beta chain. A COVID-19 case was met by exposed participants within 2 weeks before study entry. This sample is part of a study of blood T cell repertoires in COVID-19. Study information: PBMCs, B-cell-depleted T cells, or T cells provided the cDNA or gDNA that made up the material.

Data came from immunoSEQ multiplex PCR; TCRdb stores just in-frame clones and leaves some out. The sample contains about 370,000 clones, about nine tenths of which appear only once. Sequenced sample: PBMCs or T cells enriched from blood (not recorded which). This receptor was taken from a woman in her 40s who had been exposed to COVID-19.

CDR3 coding DNA: TGTGCCAGCAGCTTAGAGTCATCAGGTGGGGCTTTCTTT. It specifies CASSLESSGGAFF. The V call is TRBV7-2, the J call TRBJ1-1; unclear D gene. From germline, CDR1 is SGHTA and CDR2 FQGNSA. This CDR3 has 13 amino acids. With 1 base removed from V and 11 bases from J, the gap between germline ends came to 14 bases.